These 2 T cell receptor beta chains were sequenced from one sample in a study of early T cells in non-severe SARS-CoV-2 infection. TCRdb reprocessed the 5' RACE reads via MiXCR and lists one record per CDR3 protein. Of approximately 75,000 distinct CDR3 sequences detected, around 15% appear once; the ten largest clones hold 3% to 4.5%. This specimen was whole blood, taken at baseline. Every receptor here comes from an adult who was a healthcare worker with PCR-confirmed SARS-CoV-2 infection or an uninfected control (not recorded which).

This chain's CDR3 is CASSPDVLRGYTF. For the CDR3, the DNA is TGTGCCAGCAGCCCCGACGTCCTCCGTGGCTACACCTTC. This sequence joins TRBV14 and TRBJ1-2, with D uncertain. This CDR3 has 13 residues. The germline CDR1 and CDR2 sequences are SGHDN and FVKESK. V gave up 4 bases and J gave up 7 bases, with 13 bases separating them.

This clonotype has a handful of counts. The chain is built from TRBV20-1 and TRBJ2-7; 7 positions match TRBD1. Germline trimming cut 0 bases from V and 2 bases from J; bases unmatched to any gene: 4. The CDR3 loop spans 14 amino acids. The germline V gene encodes CDR1 DFQATT and CDR2 SNEGSKA (reference sequence). CDR3 protein: CSAREDGTAYEQYF. The CDR3 region has the DNA TGCAGTGCTAGAGAGGACGGGACAGCCTACGAGCAGTACTTC.